The following is a T cell receptor beta chain sequence with its context. The record originates from a study of shared clonotypes between healthy human individuals. Trimming removed 4 bases at V and 2 bases at J, with 14 bases between. The CDR3 totals 16 residues. From germline, CDR1 is SNHLY and CDR2 FYNNEI. Assay execution proceeded at the deep level. When replicate PCRs were run on unsorted PBMC, they used approximately 0.3 ug DNA, some 31,000 T cell genomes. Original analysis: Junction-only immunoSEQ sequences carried no quality scores, so filtering differed. Generated by immunoSEQ multiplex PCR, the TCRdb table keeps only in-frame clones and is missing some. The V and J calls and the clone size are those of that table, but D and trimming were determined from the DNA. This sample has about 490,000 clones, with 70% to 80% found just once. Only Caucasian adults living in Nashville, Tennessee made up the donor group.

The chain uses TRBV2 and TRBJ2-2; D could derive from TRBD1 or TRBD2 (5 bases each). The specimen sequenced was PBMCs. The receptor was isolated from a woman in her thirties or forties in good health. Some clones in this sample may be carry-over from other donors' samples. CDR3 amino acids: CASSVSGSFNTGELFF. In nucleotides, the CDR3 is TGTGCCAGCAGTGTTTCAGGGAGTTTTAACACCGGGGAGCTGTTTTTT.